This T cell receptor (beta chain) appears in the sequencing data of a study of blood T cells in healthy people across ages. Trimming took 7 bases from V and 0 from J, leaving 15 bases between them. Germline values: CDR1 MNHEY, CDR2 SVGEGT. There are 15 residues in the CDR3. This clonotype showed up many times. Its antigen remains unknown. The study, taken as a whole, reports: The long-lived group displayed more naive CD4+ cells, plus higher diversity, than the aged donors did.

Next came a second PCR, run for about 6 to 12 cycles, which used a sample-barcoded 5' primer along with a J-beta primer mix. Every single cDNA molecule received a tag from a template-switch adaptor with 12 random nucleotides. TCRdb re-analysed the 5' RACE reads in MiXCR, keeping a single row per CDR3 protein. The sample lists 630,000 or so distinct CDR3 sequences, approximately 30% occurring once. The receptor was derived from a woman of 80 years or more in good health. The chain has TRBV6-2 or TRBV6-3 and TRBJ2-5; D remains ambiguous. The material sequenced was blood. In DNA, the CDR3 is TGTGCCAGCACAGGAATCGACTCCTACCAAGAGACCCAGTACTTC. Its protein is CASTGIDSYQETQYF.